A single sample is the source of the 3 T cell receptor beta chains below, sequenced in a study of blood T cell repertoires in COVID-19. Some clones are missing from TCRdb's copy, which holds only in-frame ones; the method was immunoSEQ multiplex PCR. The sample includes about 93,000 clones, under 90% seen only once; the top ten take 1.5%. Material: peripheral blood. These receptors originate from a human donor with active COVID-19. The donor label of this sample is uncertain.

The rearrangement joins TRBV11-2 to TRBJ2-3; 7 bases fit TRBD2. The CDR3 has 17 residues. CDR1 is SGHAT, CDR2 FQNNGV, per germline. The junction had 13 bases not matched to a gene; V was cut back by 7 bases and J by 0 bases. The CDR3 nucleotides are TGTGCCAGCATCGTAGGGGCTAGCGGATTTAGCACAGATACGCAGTATTTT. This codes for CASIVGASGFSTDTQYF.

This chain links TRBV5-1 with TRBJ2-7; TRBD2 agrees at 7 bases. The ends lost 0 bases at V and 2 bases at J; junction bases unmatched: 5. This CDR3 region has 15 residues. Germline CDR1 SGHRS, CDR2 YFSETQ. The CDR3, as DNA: TGCGCCAGCAGCTTGGGGGGCGGGGGAACCTACGAGCAGTACTTC. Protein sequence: CASSLGGGGTYEQYF.

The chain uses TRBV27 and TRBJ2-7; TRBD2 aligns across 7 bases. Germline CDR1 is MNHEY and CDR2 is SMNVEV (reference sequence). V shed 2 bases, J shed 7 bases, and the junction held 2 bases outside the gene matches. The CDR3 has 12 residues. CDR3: CASSLGAGEQYF. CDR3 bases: TGTGCCAGCAGTTTAGGAGCGGGAGAGCAGTACTTC.